Below are 18 T cell receptor beta chains sequenced from a single sample in a study of T cells in localized non-small cell lung cancer. The repertoire was sequenced with immunoSEQ multiplex PCR; TCRdb's copy has only in-frame clones and lacks some. The sample yields 25,000 to 35,000 clones, roughly 90% seen once. Sequenced here: peripheral blood, sampled before any cancer treatment. All receptors come from a female donor over 55 with stage I lung adenocarcinoma.

The chain uses TRBV19 and TRBJ2-5, with a tentative D call TRBD1 (6 bases). Germline lookup yields CDR1 LNHDA and CDR2 SQIVND (reference sequence). V was cut by 6 bases and J by 5 bases, with 10 bases left in between. The CDR3 has 12 amino acids. CDR3 region: CASRQGGETQYF. Written as DNA, the CDR3 is TGTGCCAGTAGACAGGGCGGGGAGACCCAGTACTTC.

The chain joins TRBV6-6 to TRBJ2-3; either TRBD1 or TRBD2 may supply D (5 bases each). V was trimmed by 7 bases and J by 4 bases, leaving 15 bases between them. The germline CDR1 and CDR2 sequences are MNHNY and SVGAGI (reference sequence). The CDR3 consists of 14 residues. The CDR3 sequence: CASKKRDEPDTQYF. Here the CDR3 DNA reads TGTGCCAGCAAGAAGAGGGACGAGCCAGATACGCAGTATTTT.

The chain employs TRBV9 and TRBJ2-7; TRBD2 matches at 7 bases. The ends lost 0 bases at V and 6 bases at J; junction bases unmatched: 9. The CDR3 is made up of 15 amino acids. From germline, CDR1 is SGDLS and CDR2 YYNGEE. The CDR3 DNA reads as TGTGCCAGCAGCGTAGAATGGGGAGGGTGGTCCGAGCAGTACTTC. As protein: CASSVEWGGWSEQYF.

The genes are TRBV13 and TRBJ2-3, with 13 bases matching TRBD2. The CDR3 covers 17 residues. CDR1 is PRHDT, CDR2 FYEKMQ, per germline (reference sequence). Losses at the gene ends were 5 bases for V and 2 bases for J; bases not matched to a gene: 7. The CDR3 reads CASSNRGLAGNTDTQYF. As DNA, the CDR3 is TGTGCCAGCAGCAACCGGGGACTAGCGGGGAACACAGATACGCAGTATTTT. Filled out from reference TRBV13 and TRBJ2-3, the complete variable domain reads AAGVIQSPRHLIKEKRETATLKCYPIPRHDTVYWYQQGPGQDPQFLISFYEKMQSDKGSIPDRFSAQQFSDYHSELNMSSLELGDSALYFCASSNRGLAGNTDTQYFGPGTRLTVL.

The rearrangement links TRBV5-5 to TRBJ1-2, with D possibly TRBD1 on 6 matching bases. The germline V and J ends were trimmed by 0 bases and 2 bases, with 26 bases remaining between them. CDR1 is SGHKS and CDR2 is YYEKEE in the germline V gene (reference sequence). This CDR3 comprises 20 residues. CDR3 DNA sequence: TGTGCCAGCAGCTTGGGAGGTACGCAGGGGCAAGGTTGGAGAAACTATGGCTACACCTTC. It translates to CASSLGGTQGQGWRNYGYTF.

The chain recombines TRBV19 with TRBJ2-7; D may match TRBD1 or TRBD2 (5 bases each). Germline V gene lookup returns CDR1 LNHDA and CDR2 SQIVND (reference sequence). There are 13 residues in the CDR3. V lost 6 bases to trimming and J lost 3 bases, with 12 bases between them. This chain's CDR3 is CASRPGPLYEQYF. The DNA for the CDR3 is TGTGCCAGTAGACCGGGACCGCTCTACGAGCAGTACTTC. The full variable domain, its missing parts supplied by reference TRBV19 and TRBJ2-7, is DGGITQSPKYLFRKEGQNVTLSCEQNLNHDAMYWYRQDPGQGLRLIYYSQIVNDFQKGDIAEGYSVSREKKESFPLTVTSAQKNPTAFYLCASRPGPLYEQYFGPGTRLTVT.

V is TRBV9 and J is TRBJ1-1, with D maybe TRBD1 (6 bases). Germline loops: CDR1 SGDLS, CDR2 YYNGEE. The CDR3 sequence is 15 residues long. V dropped 4 bases and J dropped 2 bases, with 15 bases sitting between them. CDR3 in amino acids: CASSPRTDSNTEAFF. In DNA form, the CDR3 reads TGTGCCAGCAGCCCTCGGACAGATAGTAACACTGAAGCTTTCTTT. Full variable domain (rest looked up from reference TRBV9 and TRBJ1-1): DSGVTQTPKHLITATGQRVTLRCSPRSGDLSVYWYQQSLDQGLQFLIQYYNGEERAKGNILERFSAQQFPDLHSELNLSSLELGDSALYFCASSPRTDSNTEAFFGQGTRLTVV.

The rearrangement joins TRBV5-6 to TRBJ2-3; D not certain. The ends were cut back, 0 bases at V and 0 bases at J, with 5 bases in the middle. Per the germline V gene, CDR1 is SGHDT and CDR2 is YYEEEE. There are 14 residues in the CDR3. This CDR3 is CASSLGLSTDTQYF. The CDR3 bases are TGTGCCAGCAGCTTGGGACTTAGCACAGATACGCAGTATTTT.

The V gene is TRBV13, the J gene TRBJ1-1; D is possibly TRBD1 (5 bases). V was cut by 3 bases and J by 3 bases, with 11 bases left in between. The CDR3 is 14 residues long. Germline V lookup: CDR1 PRHDT, CDR2 FYEKMQ (reference sequence). CDR3 nucleotide sequence: TGTGCCAGCAGCTTGGCCAGACAGTACACTGAAGCTTTCTTT. As protein: CASSLARQYTEAFF.

This clone was detected once. The chain has TRBV18 and TRBJ2-6; tentative D call: TRBD1 (6 bases). Germline V gene lookup returns CDR1 KGHSH and CDR2 LQKENI. The V end was cut by 3 bases, the J end by 1 base, with 10 bases between. This CDR3 spans 16 amino acids. CDR3 nucleotides: TGTGCCAGCTCACCCGCAACAGGGTCTGGGGCCAACGTCCTGACTTTC. Translated: CASSPATGSGANVLTF.

The chain is built from TRBV29-1 and TRBJ2-2; D unresolved. The CDR3 runs to 13 residues. Germline CDR1 is SQVTM and CDR2 is ANQGSEA. V lost 3 bases to trimming and J lost 5 bases, with 10 bases between them. The CDR3 coding sequence is TGCAGCGTTGACGGGCAGCTGACCGGGGAGCTGTTTTTT. Residues: CSVDGQLTGELFF.

The chain combines TRBV30 with TRBJ2-2; the D is unclear. This CDR3 region has 13 residues. Trimming left V 5 bases short and J 1 base short, with 8 bases between. Germline V gives CDR1 GTSNPN, CDR2 SVGIG (reference sequence). The CDR3 nucleotides read TGTGCCTGGCTGCTAGGGAACACCGGGGAGCTGTTTTTT. It specifies CAWLLGNTGELFF.

The chain employs TRBV11-3 and TRBJ2-5; weak D call: TRBD1 (6 bases). The CDR3 spans 17 residues. Trimming left V 1 base short and J 0 bases short, with 15 bases between. Germline CDR1 SGHNT, CDR2 YENEEA. CDR3 DNA sequence: TGTGCCAGCAGCTTAGGGAGGACAGTCACGTACCAAGAGACCCAGTACTTC. It yields the protein CASSLGRTVTYQETQYF.

This chain links TRBV7-9 with TRBJ1-3, with unresolved D. The CDR3 covers 15 residues. V was pared by 5 bases and J by 0 bases, with 11 bases between. The germline V gene has CDR1 SEHNR and CDR2 FQNEAQ (reference sequence). DNA for the CDR3: TGTGCCAGCAGCCCCGTCGGCAGCTCTGGAAACACCATATATTTT. Translating it yields CASSPVGSSGNTIYF.

A few counts support this clone. The chain links TRBV29-1 to TRBJ1-1; possible D gene TRBD1, 6 bases. Germline CDR1 and CDR2: SQVTM and ANQGSEA. This CDR3 is 13 amino acids long. Trimming pared 7 bases from V and 0 bases from J, leaving 12 bases between. The chain's CDR3 is CSAGHIMNTEAFF. The CDR3 region has the DNA TGCAGCGCGGGACATATCATGAACACTGAAGCTTTCTTT.

V and J are TRBV7-6 and TRBJ2-1; 8 bases are shared with TRBD1. Germline CDR1 reads SGHVS; CDR2 reads FNYEAQ. CDR3 length equals 16 residues. Trimming removed 1 base from V and 5 bases from J; junction bases left unmatched: 7. CDR3 sequence (DNA): TGTGCCAGCAGCTTAGTGTGGGACAGGAGACACAATGAGCAGTTCTTC. It encodes CASSLVWDRRHNEQFF.

V usage is TRBV6-1 and J usage is TRBJ2-7; D unresolved. The length of the CDR3 is 12 residues. The V end lost 1 base, the J end lost 6 bases, and 7 bases lay between the germline ends. Germline V lookup: CDR1 MNHNS, CDR2 SASEGT. The CDR3 DNA reads as TGTGCCAGCAGTGAAGTCTTAGGCGAGCAGTACTTC. Encoded protein: CASSEVLGEQYF.

This clone was counted a single time. This sequence joins TRBV30 and TRBJ1-4; D is perhaps TRBD1 (6 bases). Trimming took 2 bases from V and 8 from J, leaving 21 bases between them. The CDR3 is 16 residues long. The V gene's germline CDR1 is GTSNPN and CDR2 SVGIG (reference sequence). The CDR3 here is CAWSPSFGGRREKLFF. The CDR3, as DNA: TGTGCCTGGAGTCCTAGTTTCGGGGGGCGCCGAGAAAAACTGTTTTTT.